These 27 T cell receptor beta chains share one sample of origin, sequenced in a study of T cell responses to AZD1222 COVID-19 vaccine. Sequencing was performed with immunoSEQ multiplex PCR; in TCRdb, only in-frame clones are kept and a portion is missing. The sample holds some 130,000 clones, more than 75% seen once. Sequencing was performed on peripheral blood, taken on day 0 of AZD1222 vaccination. The receptor source for this set is an adult in good health.

The chain couples TRBV25-1 to TRBJ2-7; 10 bases are a match to TRBD1. The CDR3 spans 11 residues. Germline V lookup: CDR1 MGHDK, CDR2 SYGVNS. DNA for the CDR3: TGTGCGGCGGGACAGGGGTACGAGCAGTACTTC. Translating it yields CAAGQGYEQYF.

The chain combines TRBV5-6 with TRBJ2-7; D call uncertain. The CDR3 runs to 13 residues. Germline V gives CDR1 SGHDT, CDR2 YYEEEE. V gave up 0 bases and J gave up 2 bases, with 6 bases separating them. The CDR3 sequence is CASSLEVTYEQYF. CDR3 nucleotides: TGTGCCAGCAGCTTGGAGGTCACCTACGAGCAGTACTTC.

The CDR3 region is CASSSDAGQGLGNTIYF. Here the CDR3 DNA reads TGTGCCAGCAGCTCAGATGCGGGACAGGGTTTGGGAAACACCATATATTTT. The chain combines TRBV7-2 with TRBJ1-3; 9 positions match TRBD1. This CDR3 spans 17 amino acids. With 4 bases clipped from V and 4 bases from J, the junction kept 11 bases outside the gene matches. The germline V gene encodes CDR1 SGHTA and CDR2 FQGNSA.

This clone appeared a few times. The rearrangement uses TRBV27 and TRBJ1-3; D gene unclear. The germline V gene encodes CDR1 MNHEY and CDR2 SMNVEV (reference sequence). V lost 4 bases and J lost 0, with 4 bases in between. CDR3 length: 13 amino acids. CDR3 protein: CASSSTSGNTIYF. The CDR3 DNA is TGTGCCAGCAGTTCCACCTCTGGAAACACCATATATTTT.

V and J are TRBV4-3 and TRBJ2-3; D gene uncertain. Germline lookup yields CDR1 LGHNA and CDR2 YSLEER. This CDR3 contains 14 residues. The V gene lost 0 bases and the J gene lost 3 bases, with 7 bases spanning the gap. The CDR3 coding sequence is TGCGCCAGCAGCCAAGATCAAAGGACAGATACGCAGTATTTT. Translation: CASSQDQRTDTQYF.

The gene calls are TRBV28 and TRBJ1-5; possibly TRBD1 for D (6 bases). Trimming removed 4 bases at V and 4 bases at J, with 11 bases between. The CDR3 length is 14 residues. Germline-derived CDR1 and CDR2 are MDHEN and SYDVKM. The CDR3 DNA is TGTGCCAGCAGTTCCTACAGGGTAAATCAGCCCCAGCATTTT. Translating gives CASSSYRVNQPQHF.

As to this clone: An end of the junction differs from the germline gene, which may be a read error. The gene calls are TRBV7-6 and TRBJ2-7; 10 nucleotides line up with TRBD2. CDR1 and CDR2 (germline): SGHVS, FNYEAQ. The CDR3 has 16 residues. CDR3 in amino acids: CASSLAASGGLYEQYF. CDR3 bases: TGTGCCAGCAGCCTAGCTGCTAGCGGGGGTCTCTACGAGCAGTACTTC.

The chain uses TRBV2 and TRBJ1-3; 7 nucleotides line up with TRBD1. The V segment lost 8 bases and the J segment 0 bases; nucleotides outside the gene matches: 7. CDR1 and CDR2 from the germline V gene are SNHLY and FYNNEI. The CDR3 is made up of 15 amino acids. CDR3 sequence (DNA): TGTGCCAGCCGACAGGGAATCAGCTCTGGAAACACCATATATTTT. It yields the protein CASRQGISSGNTIYF.

This chain joins TRBV7-9 and TRBJ2-7; possibly TRBD2 for D (6 bases). CDR1 and CDR2 from the germline V gene are SEHNR and FQNEAQ (reference sequence). The CDR3 consists of 18 residues. The V and J ends lost 0 bases and 7 bases respectively, with 25 bases between them. The CDR3 region is CASSLAPRGIDPLGEQYF. In DNA form, the CDR3 reads TGTGCCAGCAGCTTAGCTCCTCGGGGGATAGACCCGCTTGGGGAGCAGTACTTC.

This clone was observed once. The J gene is TRBJ2-1, the V gene TRBV18; perhaps TRBD2 as D (6 bases). The CDR3 is made up of 16 amino acids. Deletions cut 2 bases from V and 5 bases from J, with 16 bases between. Per germline, CDR1 KGHSH and CDR2 LQKENI. CDR3 residues: CASSPSVGGTNNEQFF. CDR3 nucleotides: TGTGCCAGCTCACCATCGGTGGGAGGTACAAACAATGAGCAGTTCTTC.

In its sample, this clone was seen once. The chain has TRBV27 and TRBJ1-2, with D unresolved. Germline CDR1 MNHEY, CDR2 SMNVEV (reference sequence). Trimming cost V 3 bases and J 6 bases, with 14 bases left between them. CDR3 size: 14 residues. The CDR3: CASSLLGNTDGYTF. DNA for the CDR3: TGTGCCAGCAGTTTGCTTGGGAACACGGATGGCTACACCTTC.

Concerning this clone: This sample also contains other DNA sequences that code for the same CDR3. This chain joins TRBV3-1 (or the pseudogene TRBV3-2) and TRBJ2-7; a possible D gene is TRBD2 (5 bases). This CDR3 comprises 11 residues. Germline loops: CDR1 LGHDT, CDR2 YNNKEL (reference sequence). Trimming cost V 1 base and J 7 bases, with 5 bases left between them. The CDR3 DNA reads as TGTGCCAGCAGCCAAGCGGGGGAGCAGTACTTC. It specifies CASSQAGEQYF.

This chain uses TRBV7-8 with TRBJ2-1; the match to TRBD2 covers 8 bases. After removal of 5 bases from V and 5 bases from J, the junction contained 11 bases not matched to a gene. Germline V gene data show CDR1 as SGHVS and CDR2 as FQNEAQ. The CDR3 length is 16 residues. CDR3 bases: TGTGCCAGCAGCCCGGGGGGCGGGGGGACGGACAATGAGCAGTTCTTC. Encoded protein: CASSPGGGGTDNEQFF.

This rearrangement joins TRBV6-5 to TRBJ2-7; D possibly corresponds to TRBD1 (6 bases). CDR1 and CDR2 (germline): MNHEY, SVGAGI. Trimming took off 6 bases at V and 2 bases at J, with 14 bases between the two ends. The CDR3 extends over 14 amino acids. This CDR3 is CASRRDKTPYEQYF. In DNA form, the CDR3 reads TGTGCCAGCAGACGGGACAAGACTCCCTACGAGCAGTACTTC.

Only one count was recorded for this clone. This same CDR3 is encoded by further DNA sequences in the sample. The V gene is TRBV10-1, the J gene TRBJ2-2; possibly TRBD2 for D (7 bases). The CDR3 loop spans 14 amino acids. CDR1 WNHNN and CDR2 SYGVQD come from the germline V gene (reference sequence). Trimming left V 2 bases short and J 7 bases short, with 11 bases between. CDR3 protein: CASSEGGGGGELFF. In DNA form, the CDR3 reads TGCGCCAGCAGTGAGGGGGGGGGCGGCGGGGAGCTGTTTTTT.

The chain uses TRBV11-2 and TRBJ1-2; D gene uncertain. The germline gives CDR1 SGHAT, CDR2 FQNNGV. Trimming took 6 bases from V and 4 from J, leaving 18 bases between them. The CDR3 covers 15 residues. The CDR3 is CASSQTPNGLYGYTF. CDR3 nucleotide sequence: TGTGCCAGCAGTCAGACCCCGAACGGCCTCTATGGCTACACCTTC.

The rearrangement uses TRBV7-6 and TRBJ2-2, with D unresolved. This CDR3 region has 13 residues. V was cut by 1 base and J by 2 bases, with 2 bases left in between. Germline V gives CDR1 SGHVS, CDR2 FNYEAQ. This chain's CDR3 is CASSLGNTGELFF. In DNA form, the CDR3 reads TGTGCCAGCAGCTTAGGAAACACCGGGGAGCTGTTTTTT.

As for this clone: At the DNA level, this CDR3 is encoded by other sequences in the same sample as well. The rearrangement joins TRBV4-3 to TRBJ1-5; D possibly corresponds to TRBD1 (6 bases). Germline loops: CDR1 LGHNA, CDR2 YSLEER. Trimming shortened V by 1 base and J by 4 bases, and 11 bases separated the two germline ends. The CDR3 contains 15 residues. In DNA, the CDR3 is TGCGCCAGCAGCCAAGTACAGGGTGGAAATCAGCCCCAGCATTTT. Amino acid sequence: CASSQVQGGNQPQHF.

V gene TRBV6-2 or TRBV6-3 combines with J gene TRBJ2-1, with 9 positions matching TRBD1. Trimming took 6 bases from V and 3 from J; bases not matched to a gene: 6. This CDR3 spans 15 amino acids. The V gene's germline CDR1 is MNHEY and CDR2 SVGEGT. This chain's CDR3 is CASSSNRGLYNEQFF. The CDR3 DNA is TGTGCCAGCAGCTCTAACAGGGGGCTCTACAATGAGCAGTTCTTC.

V usage is TRBV6-5 and J usage is TRBJ2-5, with D tentatively TRBD2 (6 bases). Trimming removed 4 bases from V and 3 bases from J, with 15 bases in between. Germline V gene data show CDR1 as MNHEY and CDR2 as SVGAGI. The CDR3 has 15 amino acids. The CDR3 loop reads CASSWGVAEEETQYF. The CDR3 DNA sequence: TGTGCCAGCAGTTGGGGGGTAGCGGAGGAAGAGACCCAGTACTTC.

The chain carries TRBV4-2 and TRBJ2-3; 10 bases are a match to TRBD2. Germline CDR1 LGHNA, CDR2 YNFKEQ. Unmatched junction bases numbered 8, after V lost 0 bases and J lost 5 bases. This CDR3 contains 17 residues. The CDR3 here is CASSQDVQRGGGDTQYF. The CDR3 DNA is TGTGCCAGCAGCCAAGATGTACAGCGGGGGGGCGGAGATACGCAGTATTTT.

This chain links TRBV28 with TRBJ1-1, with 7 bases matching TRBD1. Trimming at V came to 1 base and at J to 0 bases, leaving 14 bases not matched to a gene. The CDR3 sequence is 19 residues long. Germline V lookup: CDR1 MDHEN, CDR2 SYDVKM. CDR3: CASSLLGGGAGGLNTEAFF. CDR3 in DNA: TGTGCCAGCAGTTTATTGGGAGGAGGGGCAGGGGGGTTGAACACTGAAGCTTTCTTT.

The rearrangement joins TRBV6-5 to TRBJ2-1, with D possibly matching TRBD2 (5 bases). The length of the CDR3 is 11 residues. Germline assignment: CDR1 MNHEY and CDR2 SVGAGI. The germline V and J ends were trimmed by 5 bases and 10 bases, with 9 bases remaining between them. CDR3 loop: CASSRDAEQFF. Written as DNA, the CDR3 is TGTGCCAGCAGTCGGGATGCCGAGCAGTTCTTC.

The CDR3 DNA sequence: TGTGCCAGCAGTGAACCAGGGTCCCCGTCCTACGAGCAGTACTTC. Translated, it gives CASSEPGSPSYEQYF. The rearrangement links TRBV2 to TRBJ2-7; the D gene is possibly TRBD1 (5 bases). Trimming removed 2 bases from V and 1 base from J, with 12 bases in between. Looked up from germline, CDR1 is SNHLY and CDR2 is FYNNEI. This CDR3 is 15 amino acids long.

This sequence joins TRBV7-9 and TRBJ1-4, with no clear D. This CDR3 has 13 amino acids. Germline CDR1 is SEHNR and CDR2 is FQNEAQ (reference sequence). Trimming cost V 1 base and J 8 bases, with 8 bases left between them. The CDR3 region has the DNA TGTGCCAGCAGCTTAGGAGCCATAGAAAAACTGTTTTTT. Amino acid sequence: CASSLGAIEKLFF.

This clone was counted a few times. The chain recombines TRBV19 with TRBJ1-4, with D tentatively TRBD1 (5 bases). Germline assignment: CDR1 LNHDA and CDR2 SQIVND (reference sequence). This CDR3 contains 15 residues. Between the trimmed V and J ends, which lost 6 bases and 8 bases, there was a span of 19 bases. CDR3 protein: CASSWSGQGGEKLFF. The CDR3 DNA reads TGTGCCAGTAGCTGGTCGGGGCAGGGCGGAGAAAAACTGTTTTTT.

This sequence joins TRBV10-2 and TRBJ1-1; D is unclear. V was cut by 8 bases and J by 1 base, with 2 bases left in between. Germline V gene lookup returns CDR1 WSHSY and CDR2 SAAADI. The CDR3 has 10 residues. For the CDR3, the DNA is TGCGCCAGCCAGAACACTGAAGCTTTCTTT. Translation: CASQNTEAFF.